The entry that follows covers one T cell receptor beta chain sequence. Its antigen is unknown. No much larger clone is present one base from it, and per-base qualities are unavailable. TCRbeta CDR3 regions were amplified from genomic DNA by means of the immunoSEQ Assay, a bias-controlled multiplex PCR. In the source study's methods: Nucleated cell counts per sample were estimated from amplification of reference gene primers within the assay. To quantify the absolute abundance of each unique TCRbeta CDR3 rearrangement, sequence reads were collapsed and filtered. For each sample, productive Simpson clonality was calculated by taking the square root of Simpson's diversity index across productive rearrangements. The table comes from immuneACCESS by way of TCRdb, which keeps in-frame sequences with V and J called. Part of the clones is missing from these tables; in studies checked, under half for an unresolved V gene and the rest for unknown reasons. That table supplies the V and J calls and clone size; D and trimming were determined from the DNA. Across this sample there are approximately 250,000 clones, with about 89% seen only once. The ten most abundant clones make up 1.6% of the sample.

This specimen belongs to a study of blood T cell repertoires in COVID-19 (dated by TCRdb to about 2020). Describing the broader study: Samples from collaborators originated in the United States, Italy and Spain and spanned both the acute and convalescent phases of COVID-19. The repertoires were made available in a free public database intended to serve as a resource for research on the immune response to SARS-CoV-2. Sample metadata almost always included a de-identified subject ID, COVID-19 status, age in years and sex. The samples were drawn from two sources: the first 160 participants of the ongoing ImmuneRACE study, and fewer than 1,500 subjects contributed by 6 global collaborators. Where available, HLA class I and class II types were obtained from metadata supplied by the sample provider rather than from assay-based typing. The prospective study material was composed of cDNA or gDNA derived from T cells, B-cell-depleted T cells, or PBMCs. Deeply sampled blood TCRbeta repertoires from subjects exposed to, actively infected with, or recovered from COVID-19 were included in the dataset.

The investigation overall reported the following: Clinical and demographic metadata were provided uncurated, with the amount varying by source and participant.

Samples from volunteer blood donors who had recovered from COVID-19 were contributed by a second Seattle source. Each collaborating institution followed its own protocols to collect whole blood in K2EDTA tubes. For TCRbeta analysis, collaborators shipped samples in one of three forms: frozen whole blood, isolated PBMCs, or DNA extracted from either of those sample types. The CDR3 starts with the cysteine, ends with the phenylalanine, and has 14 residues. Only CDR3 DNA remains: 42 bases, in frame from the first base. The germline ends are 14 bases apart after V is trimmed by 5 bases and J by 4 bases. CDR1 SEHNR and CDR2 FQNEAQ were looked up in the germline V gene (reference sequence).

The specimen was peripheral blood. This TCR derives from a woman aged 55-70 years who had recovered from COVID-19. This chain joins TRBV7-9 to TRBJ1-2; the D segment cannot be called with confidence. Here is the DNA: TGTGCCAGCAGCCCTGATGGCAGTCTCTATGGCTACACCTTC. It codes for CASSPDGSLYGYTF.